One sample yielded the 22 T cell receptor beta chains listed below, sequenced in a study of T cell responses to AZD1222 COVID-19 vaccine. Profiling relied on immunoSEQ multiplex PCR, and the TCRdb table lists in-frame clones only, not all of them. The data show 140,000 to 150,000 clones, about 92% seen once. The specimen comprised peripheral blood, sampled on day 0 of AZD1222 vaccination. The receptor source for this set is an adult in good health.

The rearrangement joins TRBV28 to TRBJ2-1; TRBD2 matches at 7 bases. Per germline, CDR1 MDHEN and CDR2 SYDVKM. Unmatched junction bases numbered 9, after V lost 2 bases and J lost 2 bases. CDR3 size: 17 residues. The CDR3 here is CASSLAASGDTYNEQFF. CDR3 DNA sequence: TGTGCCAGCAGTTTAGCGGCTAGCGGTGACACCTACAATGAGCAGTTCTTC.

The genes are TRBV25-1 and TRBJ2-7; 7 nucleotides align to TRBD1. CDR1 MGHDK and CDR2 SYGVNS come from the germline V gene. Trimming took 3 bases from V and 3 from J; bases not matched to a gene: 8. This CDR3 is 15 amino acids long. In DNA, the CDR3 is TGTGCCAGCAGTGACCCCCGACAGGGTGGCTACGAGCAGTACTTC. It is translated as CASSDPRQGGYEQYF.

The V call is TRBV3-1 (or the pseudogene TRBV3-2), the J call TRBJ2-7, with a tentative D call TRBD1 (6 bases). Germline V CDR1 and CDR2: LGHDT, YNNKEL (reference sequence). This CDR3 has 16 residues. The V end lost 5 bases, the J end lost 9 bases, and 26 bases lay between the germline ends. CDR3 region: CASSSGGQDLLAVQYF. The CDR3 DNA sequence: TGTGCCAGCAGCAGTGGGGGCCAGGATCTCCTAGCCGTGCAGTACTTC.

This clone was found once. The chain couples TRBV2 to TRBJ1-2; D not certain. The CDR3 sequence is 12 residues long. Looked up from germline, CDR1 is SNHLY and CDR2 is FYNNEI. Trimming left V 2 bases short and J 5 bases short, with 6 bases between. The CDR3 spells CASSESGYGYTF. CDR3 nucleotide sequence: TGTGCCAGCAGTGAAAGTGGGTATGGCTACACCTTC.

About this clone itself: Other DNA sequences of this sample code for an identical CDR3. J is TRBJ1-5 and V is TRBV3-1 (or the pseudogene TRBV3-2); D gene ambiguous. Germline V lookup: CDR1 LGHDT, CDR2 YNNKEL (reference sequence). V lost 4 bases to trimming and J lost 4 bases, with 8 bases between them. This CDR3 region has 13 residues. The CDR3 DNA sequence: TGTGCCAGCAGCCGTGGACTGAATCAGCCCCAGCATTTT. This codes for CASSRGLNQPQHF.

The rearrangement joins TRBV11-3 to TRBJ2-2; D not certain. Trimming stripped 3 bases from V and 3 bases from J, with 5 bases between. This CDR3 region has 13 residues. From germline, CDR1 is SGHNT and CDR2 YENEEA. Written as DNA, the CDR3 is TGTGCCAGCAGCTTTACAGACACCGGGGAGCTGTTTTTT. This gives the protein CASSFTDTGELFF.

The CDR3 loop is CASSPGELNTEAFF. CDR3 nucleotides: TGCGCCAGCAGCCCGGGGGAGTTGAACACTGAAGCTTTCTTT. The V and J genes are TRBV4-1 and TRBJ1-1; D perhaps matches TRBD1 (5 bases). The CDR3 runs to 14 residues. V was pared by 4 bases and J by 0 bases, with 9 bases between. Germline loops: CDR1 MGHRA, CDR2 YSYEKL.

The V gene is TRBV5-5, the J gene TRBJ2-1, with 14 bases fitting TRBD2. The V segment lost 3 bases and the J segment 7 bases; nucleotides outside the gene matches: 9. The CDR3 has 17 amino acids. Germline CDR1 is SGHKS and CDR2 is YYEKEE (reference sequence). In DNA form, the CDR3 reads TGTGCCAGCAGCTACGGGACTAGCGGGAGTCTATGGAATGAGCAGTTCTTC. Protein product: CASSYGTSGSLWNEQFF.

V and J are TRBV7-2 and TRBJ2-3, with 11 nucleotides matching TRBD1. Trimming removed 5 bases from V and 5 bases from J; junction bases left unmatched: 9. Per germline, CDR1 SGHTA and CDR2 FQGNSA. The CDR3 covers 16 residues. The CDR3 sequence is CASSIRTGGDVDTQYF. The CDR3, as DNA: TGTGCCAGCAGCATTAGGACAGGGGGCGATGTAGATACGCAGTATTTT.

Only one count was recorded for this clone. The gene calls are TRBV7-8 and TRBJ1-4; 7 positions match TRBD1. V lost 5 bases and J lost 7; bases outside the gene matches: 7. CDR3 length equals 14 residues. The germline V gene has CDR1 SGHVS and CDR2 FQNEAQ. The DNA of the CDR3 is TGTGCCAGCAGCCAAAAGGGGGCCAGTGAAAAACTGTTTTTT. It specifies CASSQKGASEKLFF.

The chain carries TRBV18 and TRBJ2-1; TRBD1 matches at 7 bases. The V and J ends lost 3 bases and 3 bases, in that order; junction bases with no gene match: 8. The germline gives CDR1 KGHSH, CDR2 LQKENI. The CDR3 has 16 residues. As DNA, the CDR3 is TGTGCCAGCTCACCTACAAGAGGACAGGTCTACAATGAGCAGTTCTTC. It encodes CASSPTRGQVYNEQFF.

This chain uses TRBV2 with TRBJ1-5, with TRBD1 matching over 7 bases. The germline gives CDR1 SNHLY, CDR2 FYNNEI. The CDR3 totals 15 residues. V lost 6 bases, J lost 0 bases, and 5 bases stayed unmatched. The CDR3 DNA sequence: TGTGCCAGCAGAAGGGACAGAACTAGCAATCAGCCCCAGCATTTT. As protein: CASRRDRTSNQPQHF. The full variable domain, completed using reference TRBV2 and TRBJ1-5, is EPEVTQTPSHQVTQMGQEVILRCVPISNHLYFYWYRQILGQKVEFLVSFYNNEISEKSEIFDDQFSVERPDGSNFTLKIRSTKLEDSAMYFCASRRDRTSNQPQHFGDGTRLSIL.

J is TRBJ1-3 and V is TRBV29-1, with D perhaps TRBD1 (5 bases). Germline CDR1 SQVTM, CDR2 ANQGSEA. V shed 7 bases and J shed 1 base, with 17 bases lying between them. The CDR3 is 15 amino acids. CDR3 nucleotides: TGCAGCGCCACCGGGGGTGCAAGGTCTGGAAACACCATATATTTT. Encoded protein: CSATGGARSGNTIYF.

The chain recombines TRBV7-9 with TRBJ2-7; 8 positions agree with TRBD2. The CDR3 loop spans 15 amino acids. Germline V gene sequence: CDR1 SEHNR, CDR2 FQNEAQ (reference sequence). The ends lost 8 bases at V and 3 bases at J; junction bases unmatched: 12. The CDR3: CASRLAGGADYEQYF. The CDR3 nucleotides read TGTGCCAGCCGGTTAGCCGGGGGGGCAGACTACGAGCAGTACTTC.

The J gene is TRBJ2-1, the V gene TRBV9; 9 nucleotides align to TRBD2. CDR1 is SGDLS and CDR2 is YYNGEE in the germline V gene. The CDR3 contains 13 residues. V gave up 7 bases and J gave up 7 bases; unmatched junction bases: 6. CDR3 loop: CASRRGGSNEQFF. CDR3 coding DNA: TGTGCCAGCCGGCGGGGGGGATCGAATGAGCAGTTCTTC.

The chain has TRBV4-1 and TRBJ1-6, with 11 positions matching TRBD1. Unmatched junction bases numbered 4, after V lost 3 bases and J lost 6 bases. The germline V gene has CDR1 MGHRA and CDR2 YSYEKL. The CDR3 contains 16 residues. CDR3 residues: CASSQPGTGGNSPLHF. CDR3 in DNA: TGCGCCAGCAGCCAGCCCGGGACAGGGGGTAATTCACCCCTCCACTTT.

The J gene is TRBJ1-2, the V gene TRBV7-9; possible D gene TRBD1, 6 bases. The germline gives CDR1 SEHNR, CDR2 FQNEAQ (reference sequence). V lost 6 bases to trimming and J lost 5 bases, with 10 bases between them. This CDR3 region has 12 residues. For the CDR3, the DNA is TGTGCCAGCAGGGAGGGGGGTTATGGCTACACCTTC. It specifies CASREGGYGYTF.

The genes are TRBV7-9 and TRBJ2-6; no firm D call. The V end lost 4 bases, the J end lost 0 bases, and 13 bases lay between the germline ends. Germline CDR1 is SEHNR and CDR2 is FQNEAQ (reference sequence). There are 17 residues in the CDR3. The CDR3 loop is CASSSTEFSSGANVLTF. The CDR3 DNA is TGTGCCAGCAGCTCGACGGAGTTCAGCTCTGGGGCCAACGTCCTGACTTTC.

This rearrangement joins TRBV2 to TRBJ1-1, with a possible D match to TRBD1 (6 bases). Germline V gene lookup returns CDR1 SNHLY and CDR2 FYNNEI. V was trimmed by 6 bases and J by 5 bases, leaving 16 bases between them. CDR3 size: 14 residues. DNA for the CDR3: TGTGCCAGCAGCACGACAGGATCTTTGACTGAAGCTTTCTTT. This codes for CASSTTGSLTEAFF.

V and J are TRBV7-2 and TRBJ2-3; 9 positions agree with TRBD2. This CDR3 is 18 amino acids long. Germline CDR1 and CDR2: SGHTA and FQGNSA. V was pared by 1 base and J by 4 bases, with 12 bases of the junction left unmatched. CDR3 protein: CASSLGGSGGPKADTQYF. The CDR3, as DNA: TGTGCCAGCAGCTTAGGGGGTAGCGGGGGACCAAAGGCAGATACGCAGTATTTT.

The V and J genes are TRBV5-1 and TRBJ2-3, with D possibly matching TRBD1 (5 bases). CDR1 SGHRS and CDR2 YFSETQ come from the germline V gene. V was cut by 4 bases and J by 4 bases, with 10 bases left in between. CDR3 length equals 13 residues. This chain's CDR3 is CASSGLGADTQYF. The CDR3, as DNA: TGCGCCAGCAGCGGGTTAGGGGCAGATACGCAGTATTTT.

The rearrangement joins TRBV6-5 to TRBJ1-1; no firm D call. CDR3 length: 12 residues. Trimming took off 6 bases at V and 0 bases at J, with 5 bases between the two ends. Germline loops: CDR1 MNHEY, CDR2 SVGAGI. The CDR3 reads CASRNLNTEAFF. The CDR3 region has the DNA TGTGCCAGCAGAAATTTGAACACTGAAGCTTTCTTT.